The 23 T cell receptor beta chains listed next were all sequenced from one sample in a study of T-cell memory formation after mild COVID-19. TCRdb recomputed calls from the 5' RACE reads with MiXCR, one row per CDR3 protein. This table holds about 190,000 distinct CDR3 sequences, around 27% found once. The sample comprised PBMCs or a T cell subset sorted from them (not recorded which). The origin of the receptors is an adult woman who had mild COVID-19 (a few samples of this study predate the infection). Cell type and time point are not known.

The chain carries TRBV20-1 and TRBJ2-7, with D unresolved. The V gene lost 0 bases and the J gene lost 6 bases, with 6 bases spanning the gap. In germline, CDR1 is DFQATT, CDR2 SNEGSKA (reference sequence). The CDR3 runs 11 residues. This CDR3 is CSARDRGEQYF. The CDR3 DNA follows: TGCAGTGCTAGAGATCGCGGCGAGCAGTACTTC.

This clonotype was seen only a few times. The V gene is TRBV5-1, the J gene TRBJ1-5; D is undetermined. This CDR3 spans 15 amino acids. From germline, CDR1 is SGHRS and CDR2 YFSETQ. The V end lost 4 bases, the J end lost 1 base, and 12 bases lay between the germline ends. The CDR3 region is CASSQYAGSNQPQHF. Here the CDR3 DNA reads TGCGCCAGCAGCCAATACGCGGGGAGCAATCAGCCCCAGCATTTT.

Written as DNA, the CDR3 is TGTGCCAGCAGCCAAGGGGGAGATAATTCACCCCTCCACTTT. Translated: CASSQGGDNSPLHF. V gene TRBV3-1 combines with J gene TRBJ1-6, with D uncertain. CDR3 length equals 14 residues. Germline lookup yields CDR1 LGHDT and CDR2 YNNKEL (reference sequence). The V gene lost 1 base and the J gene lost 5 bases, with 6 bases spanning the gap. The whole variable domain, filled in from reference TRBV3-1 and TRBJ1-6, reads DTAVSQTPKYLVTQMGNDKSIKCEQNLGHDTMYWYKQDSKKFLKIMFSYNNKELIINETVPNRFSPKSPDKAHLNLHINSLELGDSAVYFCASSQGGDNSPLHFGNGTRLTVT.

This clonotype was recorded many times. V and J are TRBV6-2 or TRBV6-3 and TRBJ2-5; weak D call: TRBD2 (6 bases). Germline CDR1 reads MNHEY; CDR2 reads SVGEGT. V shed 3 bases and J shed 2 bases, with 10 bases lying between them. The CDR3 totals 14 residues. In nucleotides, the CDR3 is TGTGCCAGCAGTTATCTAGCGCTACAAGAGACCCAGTACTTC. Amino acids: CASSYLALQETQYF.

The J gene is TRBJ2-1, the V gene TRBV7-9; D is unresolved. Between the trimmed V and J ends, which lost 2 bases and 8 bases, there was a span of 13 bases. This CDR3 region has 14 residues. Germline CDR1 SEHNR, CDR2 FQNEAQ (reference sequence). CDR3: CASSLLGSADEQFF. DNA for the CDR3: TGTGCCAGCAGCTTACTAGGAAGCGCCGATGAGCAGTTCTTC.

V gene TRBV7-9 combines with J gene TRBJ1-2, with D possibly being TRBD1 (5 bases). V gave up 2 bases and J gave up 6 bases, with 13 bases separating them. This CDR3 spans 14 amino acids. Germline CDR1 is SEHNR and CDR2 is FQNEAQ (reference sequence). The CDR3 region is CASSLNHRGDGYTF. The CDR3 DNA reads as TGTGCCAGCAGCTTAAATCACCGGGGCGATGGCTACACCTTC.

V is TRBV5-1 and J is TRBJ1-1; TRBD1 is a possible D gene (5 bases). CDR1 is SGHRS, CDR2 YFSETQ, per germline. V lost 4 bases to trimming and J lost 6 bases, with 19 bases between them. There are 15 residues in the CDR3. CDR3 sequence reads: CASSRRDSAPSEAFF. CDR3 in DNA: TGCGCCAGCAGCCGGCGGGACTCCGCTCCCTCTGAAGCTTTCTTT.

This chain links TRBV9 with TRBJ2-5; the D is unclear. The ends were cut back, 3 bases at V and 5 bases at J, with 14 bases in the middle. The CDR3 has 14 amino acids. Per germline, CDR1 SGDLS and CDR2 YYNGEE. The CDR3 region has the DNA TGTGCCAGCAGCGGCAGTGTTGGTCGGGAGACCCAGTACTTC. Amino acids: CASSGSVGRETQYF.

This chain connects TRBV6-5 to TRBJ2-7; D is undetermined. This CDR3 has 14 residues. The germline CDR1 and CDR2 sequences are MNHEY and SVGAGI. Trimming left V 3 bases short and J 1 base short, with 10 bases between. The CDR3 here is CASSYNPGSYEQYF. In nucleotides, the CDR3 is TGTGCCAGCAGTTATAATCCGGGTTCCTACGAGCAGTACTTC.

The chain is built from TRBV14 and TRBJ2-3; TRBD2 aligns across 10 bases. The V gene's germline CDR1 is SGHDN and CDR2 FVKESK. The V segment lost 1 base and the J segment 0 bases; nucleotides outside the gene matches: 16. The CDR3 spans 21 residues. The CDR3 here is CASSQGRGGLAGGYSTDTQYF. The DNA of the CDR3 is TGTGCCAGCAGCCAAGGCCGTGGGGGTTTAGCGGGAGGATATAGCACAGATACGCAGTATTTT.

The rearrangement links TRBV3-1 to TRBJ2-1; TRBD1 matches at 8 bases. The CDR3 is 13 residues long. The junction had 12 bases not matched to a gene; V was cut back by 4 bases and J by 16 bases. Germline loops: CDR1 LGHDT, CDR2 YNNKEL (reference sequence). The CDR3 spells CASSPRQGRALFF. CDR3 sequence (DNA): TGTGCCAGCAGCCCGCGACAGGGGCGCGCGCTATTCTTC.

This chain connects TRBV20-1 to TRBJ1-1; TRBD1 matches at 8 bases. V was pared by 3 bases and J by 1 base, with 7 bases of the junction left unmatched. Germline values: CDR1 DFQATT, CDR2 SNEGSKA (reference sequence). CDR3 length equals 15 residues. The CDR3 loop is CSARTDRGRNTEAFF. DNA for the CDR3: TGCAGTGCTAGGACAGACAGGGGTCGGAACACTGAAGCTTTCTTT.

The chain joins TRBV20-1 to TRBJ1-1; no definite D call. V was shortened by 0 bases and J by 0 bases, with 8 bases between the two germline ends. CDR1 is DFQATT and CDR2 is SNEGSKA in the germline V gene (reference sequence). This CDR3 is 14 amino acids long. CDR3: CSAREKPLNTEAFF. Here the CDR3 DNA reads TGCAGTGCTAGAGAAAAACCGTTGAACACTGAAGCTTTCTTT.

This clonotype occurred many times. The V call is TRBV29-1, the J call TRBJ2-7; tentatively, D is TRBD1 (6 bases). Trimming removed 7 bases from V and 3 bases from J, with 13 bases in between. CDR1 and CDR2 from the germline V gene are SQVTM and ANQGSEA. CDR3 length equals 12 residues. The CDR3 DNA sequence: TGCAGCGCTACCGGGACAAGCTACGAGCAGTACTTC. Its translation is CSATGTSYEQYF.

The chain employs TRBV7-2 and TRBJ2-5, with a tentative D call TRBD1 (6 bases). Trimming shortened V by 5 bases and J by 0 bases, and 22 bases separated the two germline ends. The CDR3 covers 18 residues. Germline V gene data show CDR1 as SGHTA and CDR2 as FQGNSA. CDR3 loop: CASSPIRRRRGYQETQYF. The CDR3 DNA reads as TGTGCCAGCAGCCCTATACGGCGTAGAAGGGGGTACCAAGAGACCCAGTACTTC.

This chain joins TRBV7-8 and TRBJ2-2, with 7 bases identical to TRBD2. Losses at the gene ends were 1 base for V and 5 bases for J; bases not matched to a gene: 4. The CDR3 extends over 15 amino acids. Germline V CDR1 and CDR2: SGHVS, FQNEAQ. The CDR3 region has the DNA TGTGCCAGCAGCTTAGGTTCAGCGGGAACCGGGGAGCTGTTTTTT. Translated, it gives CASSLGSAGTGELFF.

The chain combines TRBV5-1 with TRBJ2-3; TRBD2 agrees at 8 bases. The V and J ends lost 1 base and 0 bases, in that order; junction bases with no gene match: 7. This CDR3 comprises 17 residues. CDR1 is SGHRS, CDR2 YFSETQ, per germline. The CDR3 DNA follows: TGCGCCAGCAGCTTGTCCTTGACTAGCGCTAGCACAGATACGCAGTATTTT. Translating gives CASSLSLTSASTDTQYF. The full variable domain, rest sourced from reference TRBV5-1 and TRBJ2-3, is KAGVTQTPRYLIKTRGQQVTLSCSPISGHRSVSWYQQTPGQGLQFLFEYFSETQRNKGNFPGRFSGRQFSNSRSEMNVSTLELGDSALYLCASSLSLTSASTDTQYFGPGTRLTVL.

This clonotype has only a few counts. The genes are TRBV5-4 and TRBJ2-1, with no clear D. CDR3 length: 14 amino acids. Deletions cut 0 bases from V and 7 bases from J, with 11 bases between. CDR1 and CDR2 from the germline V gene are SGHNT and YYREEE (reference sequence). For the CDR3, the DNA is TGTGCCAGCAGCTTGGATTCTCCCAGGAATGAGCAGTTCTTC. As protein: CASSLDSPRNEQFF.

The sample holds a few counts of this clonotype. The rearrangement uses TRBV4-2 and TRBJ1-1; D is perhaps TRBD1 (5 bases). V dropped 3 bases and J dropped 3 bases, with 14 bases sitting between them. CDR1 and CDR2 (germline): LGHNA, YNFKEQ. The CDR3 is made up of 15 amino acids. This CDR3 reads CASSQTQGIDTEAFF. The CDR3 DNA reads as TGTGCCAGCAGCCAGACGCAGGGAATCGACACTGAAGCTTTCTTT.

There are a few counts of this clonotype. The V gene is TRBV19, the J gene TRBJ2-7, with unresolved D. This CDR3 contains 13 residues. V lost 3 bases and J lost 1, with 7 bases in between. The germline CDR1 and CDR2 sequences are LNHDA and SQIVND (reference sequence). The CDR3: CASSIGGSYEQYF. CDR3 bases: TGTGCCAGTAGTATCGGCGGATCCTACGAGCAGTACTTC.

This clonotype was detected only a few times. J is TRBJ2-7 and V is TRBV6-5; 7 bases fit TRBD1. With V trimmed by 6 bases and J by 2 bases, 10 bases remained unmatched. Germline V CDR1 and CDR2: MNHEY, SVGAGI. There are 15 residues in the CDR3. The CDR3 reads CASSRGQATPYEQYF. The CDR3 DNA sequence: TGTGCCAGCAGCCGCGGACAGGCTACCCCCTACGAGCAGTACTTC.

This clonotype was observed a few times. In DNA, the CDR3 is TGTGCCAGCAGCCTGATCCTCACGAACTCCTACGAGCAGTACTTC. Translating gives CASSLILTNSYEQYF. The genes are TRBV6-2 or TRBV6-3 and TRBJ2-7; D is ambiguous. The CDR3 has 15 amino acids. Per the germline V gene, CDR1 is MNHEY and CDR2 is SVGEGT. V was clipped by 6 bases and J by 0 bases, with 15 bases between them.

The chain has TRBV18 and TRBJ2-1; TRBD2 matches 8 bases. V was clipped by 0 bases and J by 0 bases; unmatched bases: 4. CDR1 is KGHSH, CDR2 LQKENI, per germline. CDR3 length equals 17 residues. CDR3 region: CASSPPGAGASYNEQFF. CDR3 bases: TGTGCCAGCTCACCACCCGGAGCGGGAGCCTCCTACAATGAGCAGTTCTTC.